The present T cell receptor beta chain was sequenced within a study of blood T cell repertoires in COVID-19. Enrollees, about 18 to 89 years old, lived in about two dozen US areas. Allocation to cohorts depended on clinical history reported by the participants. Per the germline V gene, CDR1 is SGDLS and CDR2 is YYNGEE. V was shortened by 0 bases and J by 2 bases, with 8 bases between the two germline ends. This CDR3 is 15 amino acids long. Source study methods: Nucleated cell number was recorded as an estimate derived from reference gene primer amplification. The repertoire was sequenced with immunoSEQ multiplex PCR; TCRdb's copy has only in-frame clones and lacks some. That table furnishes V, J and clone size, whereas the DNA furnished D and trimming. The repertoire holds fewer than 250,000 clones, with more than 75% as singletons.

This receptor was taken from a man aged 25 to 45 in a cohort exposed to, infected with or recovered from COVID-19 (not recorded which). Material for sequencing was PBMCs or T cells enriched from blood (not recorded which). The chain employs TRBV9 and TRBJ2-2; D unclear. Here the CDR3 reads CASSVVETNTGELFF. Here the CDR3 DNA reads TGTGCCAGCAGCGTAGTGGAGACTAACACCGGGGAGCTGTTTTTT.